Listed below are T cell receptor beta chains from one sample, sequenced in a study of T-cell reconstitution after alpha-beta-depleted transplantation in children. MiXCR, applied by TCRdb to the PCR reads, yields one record per CDR3 protein. This sample carries 490,000 or so distinct CDR3 sequences, approximately 10% of them seen once, and the ten largest clones take 2%. Sequenced material: PBMCs, taken before TCRalphabeta/CD19-depleted stem cell transplant. The receptor set was obtained from a child aged 2 to 15 with inherited bone marrow failure, due to receive a stem cell transplant. Both conserved end residues are trimmed from each CDR3. Each record gives: D gene, V gene, CDR3 protein. The D gene is left open where the match is weak.

>.|TRBV29-1
SVDLGPTGELF
>TRBD1|TRBV29-1
SVEDLLGQGEDEQF
>.|TRBV20-1
SARDPLQESSYEQY
>.|TRBV12-3/TRBV12-4
ASSLGLPQQY
>.|TRBV7-2
ASSLSLSGYSYNEQF
>.|TRBV4-1
ASSQAQGEETQY
>TRBD2|TRBV12-3/TRBV12-4
ASSFGSGLDTQY
>.|TRBV15
ATSRETASNYGYT
>.|TRBV5-6
ASSFGGTSTDTQY
>.|TRBV12-3/TRBV12-4
ASSPRKGGDEQY